This T cell receptor beta chain was retrieved from a study of blood T cell repertoires in COVID-19. In the study overall: Samples came from the United States, Italy and Spain, spanning acute and convalescent COVID-19.

Original data processing: By means of reference gene primer amplification, nucleated cell counts were estimated. Assay used: immunoSEQ multiplex PCR; TCRdb lists only in-frame clones, some missing. Clonal size and the V and J genes are those of that table, whereas D and trimming came from the DNA. The sample comprises about 250,000 clones, roughly 80% of which are singletons, and 3% to 4.5% rests with the top ten. Clinical history as reported by participants underpinned cohort assignment. Contact with a PCR-confirmed or clinician-diagnosed COVID-19 case occurred within 2 weeks of entry. The sample consisted of PBMCs or T cells enriched from blood (not recorded which). This clonotype was sampled from a woman aged 40 to 50 who had been exposed to COVID-19.

The CDR3 reads CASRDRGFYEKLFF. DNA for the CDR3: TGTGCCAGCCGGGACAGGGGGTTTTATGAAAAACTGTTTTTT. The rearrangement links TRBV6-6 to TRBJ1-4; 11 nucleotides line up with TRBD1. Germline CDR1 is MNHNY and CDR2 is SVGAGI (reference sequence). This CDR3 region has 14 residues. Unmatched junction bases numbered 5, after V lost 8 bases and J lost 6 bases.